This T cell receptor (beta chain) stems from a study of blood T cell repertoires in COVID-19. Measured with immunoSEQ multiplex PCR; TCRdb has only the in-frame clones, and not every one. The table shows some 120,000 clones, with 75% to 95% occurring only once. This CDR3 contains 16 residues. Germline V CDR1 and CDR2: SNHLY, FYNNEI. Germline trimming cut 8 bases from V and 3 bases from J; bases unmatched to any gene: 9. The chain uses TRBV2 and TRBJ2-1; TRBD2 matches at 11 bases. The source of this sequence is a human donor with active COVID-19. The donor label of this sample is uncertain. The sequencing input was peripheral blood. The CDR3 sequence: CASSERLAGGYNEQFF. In DNA form, the CDR3 reads TGTGCCAGCTCCGAGAGGCTAGCGGGGGGCTACAATGAGCAGTTCTTC.